This T cell receptor beta chain emerged from a study of cytomegalovirus exposure and HLA in healthy donors (dated by TCRdb to the late 2010s). For the wider study: An earlier analysis of some 500 of the donors reported about 290 Gb of sequence data and more than 90 million unique TCR beta sequences from about 179 million T cells. In an earlier analysis of roughly 580 of the donors, high-throughput TCR beta sequencing was used to judge whether each TCR beta V gene segment behaved as functional or pseudogenic. Every repertoire in the discovery cohort had been generated on one and the same sequencing platform. Along with the approximately 700-subject first cohort, a separate validation cohort of over a hundred different subjects was used. On average, roughly 250,000 unique TCR beta nucleotide sequences were sequenced per donor among about 400 genotyped donors of the cohort, with around 19% of those sequences being non-productive. Around 320 gigabases of sequencing data and approximately 80 million unique TCR sequences were included in an early release covering about 700 HLA-typed donors. Of the 398 genotyped donors, more than 75% were placed in the genetic ancestry cluster associated with self-reported Caucasian donors. The aim of the study was to test whether cataloging public T cell receptors could identify signatures of past pathogen exposure. In the later analysis, no new phenotypic data were used to find candidate immune exposures; instead, reliance was placed on TCR beta sequences and their occurrence across donors. Typing coverage varied by locus: roughly 629-640 donors for A, B, C, DRB1 and DQB1; more than 500 for DQA1; around 570 for DPA1; approximately 470 for DPB1. High-throughput TCR immunosequencing, statistical association of individual TCRs with disease status, and machine learning were combined to predict cytomegalovirus infection status. HLA typing covered class I and class II loci at four-digit resolution. A handful of DR-DQ haplotypes were handled as single units for association and clustering because linkage in the cohort was strong. Donor age, sex, ethnicity and CMV serostatus were collected together with the repertoire data. In a later genetic analysis, genome-wide SNP genotypes for about three fifths of the roughly 670 donors were used, and that subset was treated as a discovery cohort. To study patterns of TCR occurrence, a later analysis re-analyzed previously published TCR beta repertoires from just over 650 donors and added high-resolution HLA genotyping. The study profiled the T cell repertoires of hundreds of subjects by immunosequencing and related them to cytomegalovirus serostatus. What the research found in general, with its limitations: A later genetic analysis associated a missense DCLRE1C variant with V-gene and J-gene trimming of TCR beta chains, and an independent cohort replicated the association. Three of the identified cytomegalovirus-associated TCR beta chains were confirmed in vitro to be specific for cytomegalovirus antigens. In a later analysis, the rate of TCR association differed among HLA loci, with DRB1 alleles having the most associated TCRs and HLA-C alleles having the fewest. Some IMGT-functional V segments, including TRBV6-2 and TRBV6-3, could not be told apart with the 87-base-pair reads, so those segments were excluded. In a later analysis, several top co-occurrence clusters were reported to appear linked to parvovirus B19, influenza, CMV and Epstein-Barr virus. It was suggested by the authors that the approach could potentially be generalized to other disease states and immunological phenotypes. A further reported finding was that TCR beta sequences accurately predicted the HLA-A and HLA-B alleles for most subjects in the first cohort. Linkage disequilibrium might explain the correlated functional status among segregating V segments, but an unknown experimental factor could not be excluded. Most CMV-associated TCR beta chains appeared to be HLA-restricted in a later analysis, and the HLA associations seemed to be driven largely by CMV exposure. In a later genetic analysis, fewer N-insertions in productive TCRs were reported among donors in an Asian-associated ancestry cluster than the roughly 700-donor mean. In a later analysis, HLA-associated TCR beta chains were found to be more clonally expanded and to have lower generation probabilities than equally common non-associated chains. Because counts were too low, around 17 rarely observed V segments, including chromosome 9 orphons, were left out of the earlier analysis of about 620 of the donors. Across donors, most TCR sequences were observed very rarely, whereas some public TCRs were present in many individuals. Because HLA typing was missing for some donors at each locus, association tests included only the typed subset. In a later analysis, 16,951 TCR beta sequences were associated with specific HLA alleles at a false discovery rate of 0.05. A group of highly shared sequence variants was considered likely to be a technical artifact of the sequencing pipeline. An earlier analysis of roughly 570 of the donors showed that most TCR beta V segments appeared in productive rearrangements either about 90% or about 30% of the time, which broadly matched IMGT annotations. When HLA alleles, especially DR and DQ, strongly co-occurred, TCR associations were difficult to assign to individual alleles. Only TCR beta chains were sequenced in this cohort, and the absence of alpha or paired-chain data limited detectable features. Immune exposure information for the cohort was limited to CMV serostatus. A total of 150 or so TCR beta chains were listed by the study as associated with cytomegalovirus. The classifier was reported to diagnose cytomegalovirus status with high specificity and sensitivity in both the original and validation cohorts. Presence/absence analyses assumed roughly uniform sequencing depth across donors, an assumption that may not hold.

About this clone itself: Its binding antigen is unknown. No much larger clonotype is one base removed from it; base qualities were not supplied.

The CDR3 starts with the cysteine, ends with the phenylalanine, and has 13 residues. Here the CDR3 DNA is all that survives: 39 bases in frame from base 1. The germline V gene supplies CDR1 SGHRS and CDR2 YFSETQ. Trimming at the junction amounts to 3 bases on V and 3 bases on J, and the germline ends lie 7 bases apart. Library generation was performed with the immunoSEQ multiplex PCR assay. The multiplex PCR relied on a mix of 60 forward primers for TCR Vbeta segments and 13 reverse primers for TCR Jbeta segments. A multiplex PCR assay on genomic DNA amplified the CDR3 region of rearranged TCR beta genes. The Illumina HiSeq System was used to sequence the amplified TCR beta libraries as 87-base-pair reads. Per the original workflow: In a later analysis, roughly 80 million unique TCR beta chains were counted across the 500 to 850 repertoires, and roughly 10 million of these chains were shared by at least two donors. A nearest-neighbor algorithm error-corrected the raw reads and collapsed the reads into unique sequences, merging closely related sequences to remove PCR and sequencing errors. V, D and J gene segments were assigned by aligning CDR3 sequences to IMGT reference sequences. For a sequence to be retained, at least a six-nucleotide match to both a V gene segment and a J gene segment was required. A rearrangement counted as productive if the CDR3 had no stop codons and remained in frame with V and J, and every other rearrangement counted as non-productive. Following IMGT convention, CDR3 was defined as the stretch from the second conserved V-encoded cysteine up to the conserved J-encoded phenylalanine. Sequences without an unambiguous match to a single V gene segment were excluded from the earlier analysis of over 500 of the donors. An earlier analysis of 450 to 650 of the donors called V segments functional above 56.7% productive rearrangements and segregating when the between-donor standard deviation exceeded 5%. A statistical classification framework was built to diagnose cytomegalovirus status from the catalog of TCR beta chain sequences. In a later analysis, TCR nucleotide sequences were compared against IMGT/GENE-DB human TR gene sequences so that V and J genes could be assigned. In a later analysis, CDR3 sequences and most-parsimonious VDJ recombination scenarios were assigned using the TCRdist pipeline. In a later analysis, each TCR beta chain was defined by its CDR3 amino acid sequence together with its V-gene family, and reads lacking a unique V-gene family were excluded. A later analysis removed 550 to 700 highly shared, low-generation-probability nucleotide sequences to deal with suspected cross-contamination and a sequencing artifact. For each public chain, a later analysis derived a clonal expansion index from normalized ranks of inferred template counts within each repertoire. In a later analysis, generation probabilities were computed using a VDJ recombination model fitted to out-of-frame rearrangements, and the results were checked against IGoR. In a later analysis, TCR-TCR, TCR-HLA and TCR-CMV co-occurrence was scored with hypergeometric tests, and a repertoire-size bias correction was applied to TCR pairs. To estimate false discovery rates, a later analysis permuted the HLA or CMV assignments 20 times. In a later analysis, co-occurring TCRs were grouped using DBSCAN, and TCRdist sequence similarity was added for clustering within HLA-allele-positive subsets. For co-occurrence clustering, repertoires with fewer than 30,000 or more than 120,000 public chains were excluded, along with a handful of repertoires with anomalous nucleotide sharing. Entries here come from immuneACCESS through TCRdb and include only in-frame sequences with V and J called. Some clones fail to appear in such tables; in the studies checked, an unresolved V gene covers under half of the shortfall, and the cause of the remainder is unknown. V and J calls and clone size follow that table, whereas D and trimming were derived from the DNA. The sample table contains tens of thousands of clones; only one count was recorded for 70% to 80% of them. Roughly 3% of the sample is taken by the ten largest.

The cohort comprised 666 healthy bone marrow donors. Cohort members were all nominally healthy when sampled, although unrecorded immune exposures were likely present. The donor tested CMV seropositive, placing the donor among the 290 or so seropositive members of the cohort. A peripheral blood sample was collected from each donor, and TCR beta sequencing was performed on peripheral blood mononuclear cells. Genomic DNA was extracted from the blood cell samples with the Qiagen DNeasy Blood Extraction Kit. Material for sequencing was PBMCs. This clonotype was sampled from a man between 50 and 59 years old in good health and CMV-seropositive. The rearrangement combines TRBV5-1 with TRBJ2-1; possibly the D gene is TRBD2, per 6 matching bases. The nucleotide sequence reads TGCGCCAGCAGCTCGACTAGCTACAATGAGCAGTTCTTC. Translated, it reads CASSSTSYNEQFF.